The clone carrying this TCR beta chain showed up many times. Its cognate antigen is unknown. Building the TCR beta libraries relied on iRepertoire HTBI primers, and CDR3 regions underwent Arm-PCR. MiXCR was run by TCRdb on the multiplex PCR reads, yielding one entry per CDR3 protein. The profile shows hundreds of thousands of distinct CDR3 sequences, roughly 17% of them singletons. This sample stems from a study of regulatory T cells in long-lasting Graves disease. General study points: New patients shared fewer public clonotypes (roughly 1,000) than persistent patients did (about 2,700).

Time point reported: newly diagnosed GD, antithyroid drugs for less than 3 months. PBMC-extracted RNA yielded the TCR library. Germline CDR1 MNHNS, CDR2 SASEGT. The CDR3 loop spans 15 amino acids. The ends lost 3 bases at V and 4 bases at J; junction bases unmatched: 5. The sample was also linked to a second study, of T cells in Graves' hyperthyroidism and ophthalmopathy.

The chain uses TRBV6-1 and TRBJ2-1; TRBD1 matches at 8 bases. The receptor was isolated from a man in his forties with Graves disease. This specimen was peripheral blood mononuclear cells (PBMCs), taken at new diagnosis, from a patient treated with antithyroid drugs. CDR3 region: CASSDPGQAYNEQFF. The CDR3 coding sequence is TGTGCCAGCAGTGATCCGGGACAGGCATACAATGAGCAGTTCTTC.